This TCR beta chain stems from a study of blood T cells in healthy people across ages. Through a sample-barcoded 5' primer and a J-beta primer mix, a second PCR was run for about 6 to 11 cycles. TCRdb re-called the 5' RACE reads with MiXCR, one entry per CDR3 protein. Of 600,000 to 650,000 distinct CDR3 sequences in the sample, 58% were seen once. The V and J ends lost 7 bases and 1 base respectively, with 13 bases between them. The CDR3 runs 13 residues. Germline CDR1 DFQATT, CDR2 SNEGSKA (reference sequence). The sample comprised blood. This sequence joins TRBV20-1 and TRBJ2-5; D assignment may be TRBD1 or TRBD2 (6 bases each). This TCR derives from a man aged 55 to 70 in good health. This chain's CDR3 is CSVPGAFQETQYF. In DNA form, the CDR3 reads TGCAGTGTACCGGGGGCCTTCCAAGAGACCCAGTACTTC.